This TCR beta chain was obtained from a study of T-cell memory formation after mild COVID-19. Whole-study context: Across donors, TCR clusters were largely donor specific.

TCRalpha and TCRbeta libraries used 5'RACE with constant-segment primers and UMIs. MiXCR, applied by TCRdb to the 5' RACE reads, yields one record per CDR3 protein. Seen here are approximately 250,000 distinct CDR3 sequences, 16% observed once, and the top ten hold 22%. Findings and caveats of the study: Clones that got smaller from day 15 to 85 had even CD4/CD8, while clones growing later tipped toward CD4+. Cross-reactive memory appears to have joined, as suggested by some responding clones showing up in pre-infection memory.

The CDR3 has 15 residues. After removal of 2 bases from V and 1 base from J, the junction contained 3 bases not matched to a gene. Per germline, CDR1 MNHEY and CDR2 SVGEGT. This clonotype was counted at least ten times. Its matching antigen is unknown. The rearrangement uses TRBV6-2 or TRBV6-3 and TRBJ2-5; TRBD2 matches at 8 bases. The receptor's source is a man younger than 30 who had mild COVID-19 (a few samples of this study predate the infection). Cell type and time point are not known. The specimen was PBMCs or a T cell subset sorted from them (not recorded which). Written as DNA, the CDR3 is TGTGCCAGCAGTTACACAAGCGGGGGCCAAGAGACCCAGTACTTC. Protein sequence: CASSYTSGGQETQYF.